Given below is one T cell receptor (beta chain) in context. Its cognate antigen is unknown. The sample originates from a study of cytomegalovirus exposure and HLA in healthy donors. The wider study: HLA-typed donors were the source of about 85 million unique TCRs, which an early data release held.

J gave up 2 bases and V 4 bases, and 7 bases lay outside the gene matches. Per germline, CDR1 SGDLS and CDR2 YYNGEE. This CDR3 is 16 amino acids long. Overall study findings and caveats: A link between a missense DCLRE1C variant and TCR beta V- and J-gene trimming emerged from a later analysis.

Donors showed nominal health when sampled, although they likely had unrecorded immune exposures. PCR involved 60 Vbeta and 13 Jbeta primers. The method was immunoSEQ multiplex PCR; TCRdb's version includes in-frame clones alone and lacks a portion of them. The table has 210,000 or so clones, around four fifths seen once; the top ten hold 0.58%. The source material was PBMCs. The TCR was taken from a woman in her 40s in good health and CMV-seronegative. The chain carries TRBV9 and TRBJ2-5; the match to TRBD1 covers 11 bases. For the CDR3, the DNA is TGTGCCAGCAGCCCCCGGGACAGGGGGTTTCAAGAGACCCAGTACTTC. Translation: CASSPRDRGFQETQYF.